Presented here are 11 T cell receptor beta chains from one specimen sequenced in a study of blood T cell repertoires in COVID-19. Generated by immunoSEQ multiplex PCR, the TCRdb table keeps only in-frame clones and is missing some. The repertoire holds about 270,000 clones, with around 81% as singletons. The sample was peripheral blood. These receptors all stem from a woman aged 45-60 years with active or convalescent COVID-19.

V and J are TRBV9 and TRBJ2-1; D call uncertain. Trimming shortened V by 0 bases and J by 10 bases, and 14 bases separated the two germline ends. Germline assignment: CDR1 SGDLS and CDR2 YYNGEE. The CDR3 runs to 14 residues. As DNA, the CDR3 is TGTGCCAGCAGCGTAGGCCCAACCTACGAGGAGCAGTTCTTC. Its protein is CASSVGPTYEEQFF.

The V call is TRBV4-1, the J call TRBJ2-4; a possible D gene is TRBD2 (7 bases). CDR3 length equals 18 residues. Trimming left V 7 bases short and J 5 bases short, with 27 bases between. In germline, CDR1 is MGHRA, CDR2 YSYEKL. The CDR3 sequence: CASTQGGRARGVENIQYF. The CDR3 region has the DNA TGCGCCAGCACTCAAGGGGGGAGGGCCCGAGGGGTCGAAAACATTCAGTACTTC.

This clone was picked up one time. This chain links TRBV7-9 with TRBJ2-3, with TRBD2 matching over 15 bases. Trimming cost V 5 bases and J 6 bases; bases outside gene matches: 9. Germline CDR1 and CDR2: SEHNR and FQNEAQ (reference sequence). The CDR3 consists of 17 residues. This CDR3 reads CASSLLGLAGGLDTQYF. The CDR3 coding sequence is TGTGCCAGCAGCCTCCTCGGACTAGCGGGAGGGTTGGATACGCAGTATTTT.

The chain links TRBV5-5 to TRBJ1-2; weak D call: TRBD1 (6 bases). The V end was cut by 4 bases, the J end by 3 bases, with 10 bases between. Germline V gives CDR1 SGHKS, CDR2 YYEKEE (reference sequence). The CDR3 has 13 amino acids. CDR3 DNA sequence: TGTGCCAGCAGCGTGGACAGAGACTATGGCTACACCTTC. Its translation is CASSVDRDYGYTF.

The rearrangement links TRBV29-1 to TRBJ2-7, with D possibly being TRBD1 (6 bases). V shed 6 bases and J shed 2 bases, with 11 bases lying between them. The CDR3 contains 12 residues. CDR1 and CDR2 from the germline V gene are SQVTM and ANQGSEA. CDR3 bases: TGCAGCGTCTCAGGGGCTACCTACGAGCAGTACTTC. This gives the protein CSVSGATYEQYF.

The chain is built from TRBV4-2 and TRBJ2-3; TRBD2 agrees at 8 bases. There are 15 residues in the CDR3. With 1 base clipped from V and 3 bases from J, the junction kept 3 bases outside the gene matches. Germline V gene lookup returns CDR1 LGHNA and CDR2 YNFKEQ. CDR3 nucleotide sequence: TGTGCCAGCAGCCAAGTCCGGGGGGGGACAGATACGCAGTATTTT. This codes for CASSQVRGGTDTQYF.

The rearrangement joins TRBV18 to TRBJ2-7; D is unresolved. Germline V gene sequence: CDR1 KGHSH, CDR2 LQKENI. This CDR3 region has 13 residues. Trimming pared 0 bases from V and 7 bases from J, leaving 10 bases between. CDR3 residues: CASSPPLADEQYF. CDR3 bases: TGTGCCAGCTCACCACCGTTGGCGGATGAGCAGTACTTC.

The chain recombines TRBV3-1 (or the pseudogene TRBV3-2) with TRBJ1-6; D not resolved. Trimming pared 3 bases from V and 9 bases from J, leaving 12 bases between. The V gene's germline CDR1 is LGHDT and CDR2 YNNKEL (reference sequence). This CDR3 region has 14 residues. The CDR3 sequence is CASSHWSRGSPLHF. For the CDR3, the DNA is TGTGCCAGCAGCCACTGGTCGCGGGGTTCACCCCTCCACTTT.

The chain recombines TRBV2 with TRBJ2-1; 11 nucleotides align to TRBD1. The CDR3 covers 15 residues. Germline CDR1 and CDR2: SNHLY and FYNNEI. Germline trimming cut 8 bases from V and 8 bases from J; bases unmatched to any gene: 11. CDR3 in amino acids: CASARDRGSVDEQFF. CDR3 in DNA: TGTGCCAGCGCCCGGGACAGGGGGTCTGTGGATGAGCAGTTCTTC.

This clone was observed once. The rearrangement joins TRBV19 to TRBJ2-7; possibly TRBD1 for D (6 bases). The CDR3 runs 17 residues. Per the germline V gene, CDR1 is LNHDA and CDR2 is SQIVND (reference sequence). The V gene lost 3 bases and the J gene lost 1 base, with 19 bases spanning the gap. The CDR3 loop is CASSIQPGRGYSYEQYF. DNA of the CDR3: TGTGCCAGTAGTATCCAACCGGGCAGGGGATATTCCTACGAGCAGTACTTC.

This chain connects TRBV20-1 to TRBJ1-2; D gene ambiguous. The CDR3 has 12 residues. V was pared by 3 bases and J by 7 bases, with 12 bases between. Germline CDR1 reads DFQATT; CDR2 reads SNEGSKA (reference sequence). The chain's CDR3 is CSASNWAGGYTF. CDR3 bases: TGCAGTGCTAGTAACTGGGCCGGTGGCTACACCTTC.